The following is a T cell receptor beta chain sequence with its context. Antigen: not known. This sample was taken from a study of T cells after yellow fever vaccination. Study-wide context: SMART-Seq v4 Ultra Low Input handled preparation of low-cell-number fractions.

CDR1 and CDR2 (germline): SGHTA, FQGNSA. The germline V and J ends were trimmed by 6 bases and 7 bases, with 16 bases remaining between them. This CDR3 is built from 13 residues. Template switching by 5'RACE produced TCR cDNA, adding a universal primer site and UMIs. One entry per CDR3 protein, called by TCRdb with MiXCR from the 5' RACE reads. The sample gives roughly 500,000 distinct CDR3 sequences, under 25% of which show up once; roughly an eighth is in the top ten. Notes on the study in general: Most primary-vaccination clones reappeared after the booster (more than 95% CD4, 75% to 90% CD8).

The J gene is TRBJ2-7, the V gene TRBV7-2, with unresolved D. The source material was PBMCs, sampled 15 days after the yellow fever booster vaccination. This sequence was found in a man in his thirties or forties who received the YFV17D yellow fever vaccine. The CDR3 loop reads CASSSQFGWEQYF. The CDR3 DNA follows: TGTGCCAGCAGTTCACAGTTCGGTTGGGAGCAGTACTTC.